This TCR beta chain stems from a study of control samples from healthy donors and cancer patients. This clone was detected only once. The protocol was immunoSEQ multiplex PCR, while the TCRdb copy is restricted to in-frame clones and leaves out a portion. The sample contains some 130,000 clones, about 92% of which appear only once. CDR1 and CDR2 (germline): MDHEN, SYDVKM. The CDR3 consists of 13 residues. The V gene lost 2 bases and the J gene lost 6 bases, with 11 bases spanning the gap. This chain connects TRBV28 to TRBJ2-7; the D is unclear. The TCR sequence derives from a man between 50 and 59 years old with head and neck cancer. The sequencing sample was made of PBMCs. CDR3 in amino acids: CASSLTRWLEQYF. The CDR3 nucleotides are TGTGCCAGCAGTTTAACCCGGTGGCTCGAGCAGTACTTC. Supplemented by reference TRBV28 and TRBJ2-7, the full variable domain reads DVKVTQSSRYLVKRTGEKVFLECVQDMDHENMFWYRQDPGLGLRLIYFSYDVKMKEKGDIPEGYSVSREKKERFSLILESASTNQTSMYLCASSLTRWLEQYFGPGTRLTVT.